These T cell receptor beta chains were read from a single sample in a study of blood T cell repertoires in COVID-19. Sequenced by immunoSEQ multiplex PCR; TCRdb stores in-frame clones only, minus some. The sample yields approximately 100,000 clones, almost 85% seen once. The specimen was peripheral blood. All receptors come from a man aged 70 or older with acute or convalescent COVID-19. Each CDR3 is given with its conserved first and last residue. Each record gives: clone size, V gene, J gene, D gene, CDR3 DNA, CDR3 protein. D genes are given only for firm matches. Some rows have no size entry. The others give once, few or many, or a class for an expanded clone.

>NA|TRBV6-4|TRBJ2-2|NA
TGTGCCAGCAGTTCGGGGTACACCGGGGAGCTGTTTTTT
CASSSGYTGELFF
>NA|TRBV24-1|TRBJ1-5|NA
TGTGCCACCAGTCCCCAATCGCCAAGAGAGAATCAGCCCCAGCATTTT
CATSPQSPRENQPQHF
>NA|TRBV3-1/TRBV3-2|TRBJ1-4|TRBD1
TGTGCCAGCAGCCATCACCGGACAGGGGGCATGGGAAAACTGTTTTTT
CASSHHRTGGMGKLFF
>NA|TRBV6-1|TRBJ2-1|NA
TGTGCCAGCAGTGACAGGCTAGCTGGAAAAAATGAGCAGTTCTTC
CASSDRLAGKNEQFF
>NA|TRBV3-1/TRBV3-2|TRBJ2-7|TRBD2
TGTGCCAGCAGCCAAGATTGGGGGAGGGTCGCCTACGAGCAGTACTTC
CASSQDWGRVAYEQYF
>once|TRBV25-1|TRBJ1-1|NA
TGTGCCAGCAGTGAATCTGGGGCACGGCAGACTGAAGCTTTCTTT
CASSESGARQTEAFF
>NA|TRBV6-4|TRBJ2-1|TRBD2
TGTGCCAGCAGTCCCGGGGGACTAGCGGGGAGCTCCTACAATGAGCAGTTCTTC
CASSPGGLAGSSYNEQFF
>NA|TRBV11-3|TRBJ2-1|TRBD2
TGTACCAGCAGCGTATCTCGGGGGGGGCATGAGCAGTTCTTC
CTSSVSRGGHEQFF
>NA|TRBV15|TRBJ1-2|NA
TGTGCCACCAGCCCCCTCGGGATCTCATCATACACCTTC
CATSPLGISSYTF
>NA|TRBV11-2|TRBJ1-5|TRBD1
TGTGCCAGCAGCACACAGGGGAATCAGCCCCAGCATTTT
CASSTQGNQPQHF
>once|TRBV5-1|TRBJ2-3|NA
TGCGCCAGCAGCTTGGGAACCGACACCTCAGGTACAGATACGCAGTATTTT
CASSLGTDTSGTDTQYF
>NA|TRBV5-1|TRBJ2-2|NA
TGCGCCAGCAGCTTGACAGGATCGGACACCGGGGAGCTGTTTTTT
CASSLTGSDTGELFF
>NA|TRBV27|TRBJ2-2|NA
TGTGCCAGCAGTTTAAGAAGCCAACCGGCCGGGGAGCTGTTTTTT
CASSLRSQPAGELFF
>NA|TRBV5-6|TRBJ1-4|NA
TGTGCCAGCAGCCCCCCGCGGACAGTTCATGAAAAACTGTTTTTT
CASSPPRTVHEKLFF
>NA|TRBV6-5|TRBJ2-5|NA
TGTGCCAGCATCACAGGAGGGGTCCCAGAGACCCAGTACTTC
CASITGGVPETQYF
>NA|TRBV6-2/TRBV6-3|TRBJ2-7|TRBD2
TGTGCCAGCAGTTTGACTAGCGGGAGCTCCTACGAGCAGTACTTC
CASSLTSGSSYEQYF
>NA|TRBV23-1|TRBJ2-5|TRBD1
TGCGCCAGCAGTCAATCGAAAGGGCAGGGGGTTAGAGAGACCCAGTACTTC
CASSQSKGQGVRETQYF
>NA|TRBV5-6|TRBJ1-5|NA
TGTGCCAGCAGCTTGTGGGAGAATCAGCCCCAGCATTTT
CASSLWENQPQHF
>few|TRBV6-1|TRBJ1-5|TRBD1
TGTGCCAGCAGTGCTTTGACAGGGTTCTTGGGCAATCAGCCCCAGCATTTT
CASSALTGFLGNQPQHF
>NA|TRBV6-6|TRBJ1-5|NA
TGTGCCAGCAGTTACGGCCTGGTTTCCCGAAATCAGCCCCAGCATTTT
CASSYGLVSRNQPQHF
>NA|TRBV5-1|TRBJ2-2|TRBD2
TGCGCCAGCAGCATGGGACTAGCGCCCACCGGGGAGCTGTTTTTT
CASSMGLAPTGELFF
>NA|TRBV28|TRBJ2-1|NA
TGTGCCAGCAGTTTCGCGGGGAACAAGTATGAGCAGTTCTTC
CASSFAGNKYEQFF
>NA|TRBV6-5|TRBJ1-2|NA
TGTGCCAGCAGCCTAGCAGGCCAGCGGGGCTACACCTTC
CASSLAGQRGYTF